This TCR beta chain comes out of a study of blood T cell repertoires in COVID-19. Across the whole study: Specimens from acute and convalescent COVID-19 originated in the United States, Italy and Spain.

CDR3 size: 14 residues. The J segment lost 4 bases and the V segment lost 4 bases, leaving 4 bases of the junction unmatched. Germline-derived CDR1 and CDR2 are SGHNT and YYREEE (reference sequence). In the source study's methods: Amplified reference gene primers provided the basis for estimating nucleated cell counts. Repertoires were generated with immunoSEQ multiplex PCR, while TCRdb's copy carries only in-frame clones and drops some. The DNA was the basis for D and trimming; V, J and clone size are from that table. The sample has tens of thousands of clones, 86% seen once. This TCR derives from a man aged 30 to 45 with acute or convalescent COVID-19. The sample taken for sequencing was peripheral blood. The genes are TRBV5-4 and TRBJ1-2, with TRBD1 matching over 10 bases. CDR3 nucleotide sequence: TGTGCCAGCAGCGCGGGACAGGGGTTCTATGGCTACACCTTC. As protein: CASSAGQGFYGYTF.